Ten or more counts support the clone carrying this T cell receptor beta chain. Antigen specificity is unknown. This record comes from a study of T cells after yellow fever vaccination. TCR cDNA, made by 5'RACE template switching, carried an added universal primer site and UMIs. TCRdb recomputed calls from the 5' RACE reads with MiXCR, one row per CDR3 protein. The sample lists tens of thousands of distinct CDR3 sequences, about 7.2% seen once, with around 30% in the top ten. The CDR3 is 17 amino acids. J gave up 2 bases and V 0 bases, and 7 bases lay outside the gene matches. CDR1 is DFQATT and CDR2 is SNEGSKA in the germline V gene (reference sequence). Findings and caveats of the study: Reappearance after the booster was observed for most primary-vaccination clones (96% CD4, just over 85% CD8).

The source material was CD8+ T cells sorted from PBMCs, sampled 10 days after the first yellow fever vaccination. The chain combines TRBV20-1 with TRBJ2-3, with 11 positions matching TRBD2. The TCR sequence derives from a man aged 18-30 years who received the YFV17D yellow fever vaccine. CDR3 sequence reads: CSARDSISGGDTDTQYF. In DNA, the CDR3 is TGCAGTGCTAGAGATTCGATTAGCGGGGGGGACACAGATACGCAGTATTTT.